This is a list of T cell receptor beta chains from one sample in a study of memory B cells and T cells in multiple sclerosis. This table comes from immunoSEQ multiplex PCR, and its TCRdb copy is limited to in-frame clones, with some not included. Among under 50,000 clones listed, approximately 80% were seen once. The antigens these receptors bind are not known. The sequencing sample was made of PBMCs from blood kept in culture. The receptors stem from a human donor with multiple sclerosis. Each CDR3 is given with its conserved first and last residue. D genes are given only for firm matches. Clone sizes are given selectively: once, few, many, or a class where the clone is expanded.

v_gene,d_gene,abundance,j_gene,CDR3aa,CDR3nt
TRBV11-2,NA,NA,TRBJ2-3,CASSSTRVSYTDTQYF,TGTGCCAGCAGCTCTACCCGGGTATCTTACACAGATACGCAGTATTTT
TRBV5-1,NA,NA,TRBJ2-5,CASSPEGYLNQETQYF,TGCGCCAGCAGCCCGGAGGGGTATCTGAACCAAGAGACCCAGTACTTC
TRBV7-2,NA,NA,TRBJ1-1,CASSWGEDTEAFF,TGTGCCAGCAGCTGGGGGGAGGACACTGAAGCTTTCTTT
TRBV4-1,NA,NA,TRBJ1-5,CASSPQQGNQPQHF,TGCGCCAGCAGCCCCCAACAGGGAAATCAGCCCCAGCATTTT
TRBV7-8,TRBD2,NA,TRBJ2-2,CASSLGQGGTGELFF,TGTGCCAGCAGCTTAGGCCAGGGAGGGACCGGGGAGCTGTTTTTT
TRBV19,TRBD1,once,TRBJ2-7,CASSPADGTGPPAANF,TGTGCCAGTAGTCCCGCCGATGGGACAGGGCCCCCCGCGGCGAACTTC
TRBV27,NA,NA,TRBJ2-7,CASSLYPGEVYEQYF,TGTGCCAGCAGTTTATACCCAGGGGAGGTCTACGAGCAGTACTTC
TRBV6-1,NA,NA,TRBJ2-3,CASSESAGSPDTQYF,TGTGCCAGCAGTGAATCTGCAGGGTCTCCAGATACGCAGTATTTT
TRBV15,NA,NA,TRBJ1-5,CATSRENQPQHF,TGTGCCACCAGCAGAGAGAATCAGCCCCAGCATTTT
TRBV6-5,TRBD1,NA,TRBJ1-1,CASSYWTGATEAFF,TGTGCCAGCAGTTACTGGACAGGGGCGACTGAAGCTTTCTTT
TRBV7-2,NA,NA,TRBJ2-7,CASTRDRSHEQYF,TGTGCCAGCACCCGAGACAGGTCCCACGAGCAGTACTTC
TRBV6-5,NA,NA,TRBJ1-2,CARPGARNYGYTF,TGTGCCAGACCAGGGGCTAGAAACTATGGCTACACCTTC
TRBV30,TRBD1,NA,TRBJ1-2,CAWSAPWDRVGYGYTF,TGTGCCTGGAGCGCACCCTGGGACAGGGTGGGGTATGGCTACACCTTC
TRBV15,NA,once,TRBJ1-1,CATSRMTLRETEAFF,TGTGCCACCAGCAGAATGACCCTCAGGGAGACTGAAGCTTTCTTT
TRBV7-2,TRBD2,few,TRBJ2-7,CASRTSGGPSYEQYF,TGTGCCAGCCGGACTAGCGGGGGCCCCTCCTACGAGCAGTACTTC
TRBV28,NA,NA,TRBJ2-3,CASPPHGPYKGGPNTQYF,TGTGCCAGCCCTCCGCACGGACCCTATAAAGGGGGGCCTAATACGCAGTATTTT
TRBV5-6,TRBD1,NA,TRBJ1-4,CASSLRQGVEKLFF,TGTGCCAGCAGCCTTAGACAGGGAGTTGAAAAACTGTTTTTT
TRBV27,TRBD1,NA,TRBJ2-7,CASSFGPGQFSYEQYF,TGTGCCAGCAGTTTTGGGCCGGGACAGTTTTCCTACGAGCAGTACTTC
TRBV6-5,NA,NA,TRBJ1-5,CASSYGGRGQPQHF,TGCGCCAGCAGTTACGGGGGAAGAGGTCAGCCCCAGCATTTT
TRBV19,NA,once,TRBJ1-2,CASSPELGGSGQQANYGYTF,TGTGCCAGTAGTCCGGAATTGGGAGGGTCTGGGCAACAAGCTAACTATGGCTACACCTTC
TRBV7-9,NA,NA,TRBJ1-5,CASSLGATPNQPQHF,TGTGCCAGCAGCTTAGGGGCAACTCCAAATCAGCCCCAGCATTTT
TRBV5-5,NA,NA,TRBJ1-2,CASTGGHSGANYGYTF,TGTGCCAGCACCGGGGGACACTCGGGAGCTAACTATGGCTACACCTTC
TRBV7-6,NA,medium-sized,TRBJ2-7,CASSWTDSSEQYF,TGTGCCAGCAGCTGGACCGACAGCTCGGAGCAGTACTTC
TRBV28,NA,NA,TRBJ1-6,CASSRQGNSPLHF,TGTGCCAGCAGTAGGCAGGGTAATTCACCCCTCCACTTT
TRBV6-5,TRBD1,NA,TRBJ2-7,CASSYRYRDRGSEQYF,TGTGCCAGCAGTTACCGGTACCGGGACAGGGGTTCCGAGCAGTACTTC
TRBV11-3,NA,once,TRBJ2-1,CASSLGGDEQFF,TGTGCCAGCAGCTTAGGGGGCGATGAGCAGTTCTTC
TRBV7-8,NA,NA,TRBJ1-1,CASSLVGRNTEAFF,TGTGCCAGCAGCTTAGTGGGCAGGAACACTGAAGCTTTCTTT
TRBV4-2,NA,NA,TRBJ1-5,CASSQEWNPSNQPQHF,TGTGCCAGCAGCCAAGAATGGAATCCTAGCAATCAGCCCCAGCATTTT
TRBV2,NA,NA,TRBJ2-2,CASRFNTNTGELFF,TGTGCCAGCAGGTTCAACACGAACACCGGGGAGCTGTTTTTT
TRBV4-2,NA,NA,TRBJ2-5,CASSQDQQGETQYF,TGTGCCAGCAGCCAAGATCAGCAGGGAGAGACCCAGTACTTC
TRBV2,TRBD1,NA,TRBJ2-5,CASRGDRIQETQYF,TGTGCCAGCAGAGGGGACAGGATCCAAGAGACCCAGTACTTC
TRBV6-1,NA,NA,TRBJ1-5,CASSEEGGYQPQHF,TGTGCCAGCAGTGAAGAAGGAGGGTATCAGCCCCAGCATTTT
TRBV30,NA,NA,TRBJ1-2,CAWSGGVWGYTF,TGTGCCTGGAGTGGGGGGGTTTGGGGCTACACCTTC
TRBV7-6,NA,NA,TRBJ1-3,CASGGALGNTIYF,TGTGCCAGCGGAGGGGCGCTTGGAAACACCATATATTTT
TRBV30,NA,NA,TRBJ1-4,CAWGPRQRATNEKLFF,TGTGCCTGGGGTCCCCGACAAAGGGCAACTAATGAAAAACTGTTTTTT
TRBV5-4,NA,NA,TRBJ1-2,CASSQGLLYGYTF,TGTGCCAGCAGCCAGGGACTGCTCTATGGCTACACCTTC
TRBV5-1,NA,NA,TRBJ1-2,CASSPAHGGYTF,TGCGCCAGCAGCCCCGCCCACGGGGGCTACACCTTC
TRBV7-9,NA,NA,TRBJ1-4,CASSLAAVIANEKLFF,TGTGCCAGCAGCTTAGCGGCAGTCATCGCTAATGAAAAACTGTTTTTT